The 15 T cell receptor beta chains given below trace back to one sample, sequenced in a study of blood T cell repertoires in COVID-19. Using immunoSEQ multiplex PCR, the repertoire was profiled, and TCRdb retains in-frame clones only, with some absent. This sample yields approximately 230,000 clones, of which about 86% are seen a single time; over 1.1% belongs to the top ten. The specimen was peripheral blood. Receptor source: an elderly man with acute or convalescent COVID-19.

The rearrangement joins TRBV19 to TRBJ2-1; 12 bases agree with TRBD2. Per the germline V gene, CDR1 is LNHDA and CDR2 is SQIVND (reference sequence). The CDR3 runs to 16 residues. Trimming removed 6 bases from V and 7 bases from J; junction bases left unmatched: 10. CDR3 residues: CASSRQTSGSWNEQFF. CDR3 nucleotide sequence: TGTGCCAGTAGCCGCCAGACTAGCGGGAGTTGGAATGAGCAGTTCTTC.

The rearrangement uses TRBV28 and TRBJ1-2; weak D call: TRBD1 (6 bases). The CDR3 runs to 12 residues. V lost 6 bases, J lost 10 bases, and 15 bases lay in between. CDR1 is MDHEN and CDR2 is SYDVKM in the germline V gene. Written as DNA, the CDR3 is TGTGCCAGCAGATTGGACAGCTGGGACTACACCTTC. This translates into CASRLDSWDYTF.

The chain couples TRBV7-9 to TRBJ1-6; 7 bases agree with TRBD1. With 5 bases clipped from V and 7 bases from J, the junction kept 11 bases outside the gene matches. Germline assignment: CDR1 SEHNR and CDR2 FQNEAQ (reference sequence). The CDR3 covers 16 residues. CDR3 loop: CASSPETGQKNSPLHF. CDR3 nucleotides: TGTGCCAGCAGCCCCGAGACAGGGCAAAAGAATTCACCCCTCCACTTT.

The CDR3 nucleotides read TGTGCCAGCAGCCAAGCTTCCCGAGAGACCCAGTACTTC. It codes for CASSQASRETQYF. The chain couples TRBV3-1 (or the pseudogene TRBV3-2) to TRBJ2-5, with no clear D. CDR3 length: 13 amino acids. Germline assignment: CDR1 LGHDT and CDR2 YNNKEL (reference sequence). Trimming shortened V by 1 base and J by 4 bases, and 7 bases separated the two germline ends.

The V gene is TRBV9, the J gene TRBJ1-1, with 8 nucleotides matching TRBD1. CDR1 SGDLS and CDR2 YYNGEE come from the germline V gene. CDR3 length: 16 amino acids. V lost 4 bases, J lost 0 bases, and 8 bases stayed unmatched. The CDR3 DNA reads TGTGCCAGCAGCAAAGTCCCAGGGGGCTTGAACACTGAAGCTTTCTTT. It encodes CASSKVPGGLNTEAFF. Full variable domain (rest looked up from reference TRBV9 and TRBJ1-1): DSGVTQTPKHLITATGQRVTLRCSPRSGDLSVYWYQQSLDQGLQFLIQYYNGEERAKGNILERFSAQQFPDLHSELNLSSLELGDSALYFCASSKVPGGLNTEAFFGQGTRLTVV.

This chain uses TRBV15 with TRBJ1-5; D is perhaps TRBD1 (6 bases). The CDR3 consists of 15 residues. Germline CDR1 reads LNHNV; CDR2 reads YYDKDF (reference sequence). V gave up 0 bases and J gave up 9 bases, with 15 bases separating them. CDR3 in amino acids: CATSRDQTGYRPQHF. CDR3 coding DNA: TGTGCCACCAGCAGAGATCAGACAGGTTATAGGCCCCAGCATTTT.

The chain uses TRBV27 and TRBJ2-7, with 10 bases fitting TRBD1. J lost 2 bases, V lost 5 bases, and 6 bases had no gene match. The CDR3 covers 15 residues. CDR1 and CDR2 from the germline V gene are MNHEY and SMNVEV (reference sequence). This CDR3 reads CASSDPGQGTYEQYF. The CDR3 nucleotides are TGTGCCAGCAGTGATCCGGGACAGGGGACCTACGAGCAGTACTTC.

The chain has TRBV28 and TRBJ2-7; tentatively, D is TRBD1 (5 bases). Germline V CDR1 and CDR2: MDHEN, SYDVKM. The CDR3 totals 13 residues. V was trimmed by 3 bases and J by 1 base, leaving 7 bases between them. The CDR3 spells CASSLPGSYEQYF. The CDR3 bases are TGTGCCAGCAGTTTGCCAGGGTCCTACGAGCAGTACTTC.

The rearrangement uses TRBV19 and TRBJ1-2; D may be TRBD1 (6 bases). The CDR3 is made up of 13 amino acids. Trimming took off 7 bases at V and 8 bases at J, with 17 bases between the two ends. Per the germline V gene, CDR1 is LNHDA and CDR2 is SQIVND (reference sequence). The CDR3 here is CASTPDREGGYTF. As DNA, the CDR3 is TGTGCCAGTACCCCGGACAGAGAAGGCGGCTACACCTTC. Combining the CDR3 with reference TRBV19 and TRBJ1-2 gives the whole variable domain DGGITQSPKYLFRKEGQNVTLSCEQNLNHDAMYWYRQDPGQGLRLIYYSQIVNDFQKGDIAEGYSVSREKKESFPLTVTSAQKNPTAFYLCASTPDREGGYTFGSGTRLTVV.

The chain recombines TRBV7-2 with TRBJ1-5, with a weak D call TRBD1 (5 bases). Trimming left V 1 base short and J 7 bases short, with 11 bases between. Germline V CDR1 and CDR2: SGHTA, FQGNSA. The CDR3 consists of 14 residues. CDR3 amino acids: CASSLGSGGQPQHF. The CDR3 DNA reads TGTGCCAGCAGCTTAGGATCGGGGGGACAGCCCCAGCATTTT. Combining the CDR3 with reference TRBV7-2 and TRBJ1-5 gives the whole variable domain GAGVSQSPSNKVTEKGKDVELRCDPISGHTALYWYRQSLGQGLEFLIYFQGNSAPDKSGLPSDRFSAERTGGSVSTLTIQRTQQEDSAVYLCASSLGSGGQPQHFGDGTRLSIL.

The chain uses TRBV28 and TRBJ1-1; unclear D gene. The CDR3 extends over 11 amino acids. Germline assignment: CDR1 MDHEN and CDR2 SYDVKM. Trimming cost V 7 bases and J 0 bases, with 3 bases left between them. The CDR3 DNA is TGTGCCAGCATCATGAACACTGAAGCTTTCTTT. Protein: CASIMNTEAFF.

In this sample, this clone turned up once. The J gene is TRBJ2-1, the V gene TRBV7-2; 10 bases fit TRBD1. Germline V gene sequence: CDR1 SGHTA, CDR2 FQGNSA. Trimming cost V 2 bases and J 6 bases; bases outside gene matches: 1. The CDR3 has 14 amino acids. The CDR3 DNA reads TGTGCCAGCAGCTTAAGGACAGGGGGCAATGAGCAGTTCTTC. It codes for CASSLRTGGNEQFF. The whole variable domain, filled in from reference TRBV7-2 and TRBJ2-1, reads GAGVSQSPSNKVTEKGKDVELRCDPISGHTALYWYRQSLGQGLEFLIYFQGNSAPDKSGLPSDRFSAERTGGSVSTLTIQRTQQEDSAVYLCASSLRTGGNEQFFGPGTRLTVL.

This clone has just a few counts. In nucleotides, the CDR3 is TGCGCCAGCAGCTACCTGGGAGGGGAGAACACTGAAGCTTTCTTT. Translation gives CASSYLGGENTEAFF. The chain employs TRBV5-1 and TRBJ1-1; tentatively, D is TRBD1 (5 bases). The germline CDR1 and CDR2 sequences are SGHRS and YFSETQ. The ends were cut back, 3 bases at V and 1 base at J, with 13 bases in the middle. The CDR3 is made up of 15 amino acids.

The rearrangement links TRBV15 to TRBJ2-1; D not certain. The germline V gene encodes CDR1 LNHNV and CDR2 YYDKDF (reference sequence). The CDR3 has 11 residues. V lost 5 bases to trimming and J lost 10 bases, with 9 bases between them. DNA of the CDR3: TGTGCCACCAGCTCTCAGATAGAGCAGTTCTTC. Its protein is CATSSQIEQFF.

The chain employs TRBV6-5 and TRBJ1-3; D is undetermined. Trimming stripped 4 bases from V and 4 bases from J, with 11 bases between. The CDR3 length is 14 residues. Germline assignment: CDR1 MNHEY and CDR2 SVGAGI. This CDR3 reads CASSSWGEGNTIYF. The CDR3 DNA is TGTGCCAGCAGTTCCTGGGGAGAAGGAAACACCATATATTTT.